Listed here are 2 T cell receptor beta chains from one sample, sequenced in a study of cytomegalovirus exposure and HLA in healthy donors. This PCR relied on a set of 60 Vbeta primers and 13 Jbeta primers. The data were produced by immunoSEQ multiplex PCR, yet TCRdb's version contains in-frame clones alone and is incomplete. The sample contains more than 150,000 clones, over 70% of which appear only once. Sequencing was done on a sample of PBMCs. Receptors were obtained from a man aged 45 to 65 in good health and CMV-seronegative.

The rearrangement joins TRBV5-8 to TRBJ2-1; tentatively, D is TRBD2 (6 bases). Germline CDR1 is SGHTS and CDR2 is YDEGEE. With 1 base removed from V and 1 base from J, the gap between germline ends came to 9 bases. CDR3 length: 15 amino acids. The CDR3 region is CASSLWRESYNEQFF. CDR3 nucleotide sequence: TGTGCCAGCAGCTTGTGGAGGGAGTCCTACAATGAGCAGTTCTTC. The whole variable domain, filled in from reference TRBV5-8 and TRBJ2-1, reads EAGVTQSPTHLIKTRGQQATLRCSPISGHTSVYWYQQALGLGLQFLLWYDEGEERNRGNFPPRFSGRQFPNYSSELNVNALELEDSALYLCASSLWRESYNEQFFGPGTRLTVL.

The V call is TRBV30, the J call TRBJ2-7; 7 bases are a match to TRBD2. Trimming cost V 3 bases and J 2 bases; bases outside gene matches: 1. The CDR3 loop spans 12 amino acids. The germline V gene encodes CDR1 GTSNPN and CDR2 SVGIG (reference sequence). For the CDR3, the DNA is TGTGCCTGGAGCCTAGCGGCCTACGAGCAGTACTTC. Amino acid sequence: CAWSLAAYEQYF.